Included here is one T cell receptor (beta chain) sequence, with context. This table comes from immunoSEQ multiplex PCR, and its TCRdb copy is limited to in-frame clones, with some not included. The repertoire holds some 97,000 clones, with 85% as singletons. This CDR3 region has 16 residues. CDR1 and CDR2 from the germline V gene are MNHEY and SVGEGT. V lost 2 bases to trimming and J lost 1 base; unmatched junction nucleotides: 3. This sample was included in a study of blood T cell repertoires in COVID-19. Study-wide background: The United States, Italy and Spain supplied acute and convalescent COVID-19 samples.

The sequenced sample consisted of peripheral blood. This receptor was obtained from a human donor in a cohort sampled during active COVID-19. The chain joins TRBV6-2 or TRBV6-3 to TRBJ2-2; 8 nucleotides align to TRBD2. The CDR3 nucleotides read TGTGCCAGCAGTTACGCAACTAGCGGGAACACCGGGGAGCTGTTTTTT. Translating gives CASSYATSGNTGELFF.